The 10 T cell receptor beta chains below were found in one sample sequenced in a study of blood T cell repertoires in COVID-19. Clones were read by immunoSEQ multiplex PCR, and TCRdb kept only the in-frame ones, dropping some. The sample lists around 320,000 clones; roughly 87% were seen once. The specimen was peripheral blood. All receptors come from a man younger than 35 with active or convalescent COVID-19.

There are a few counts of this clone. This chain joins TRBV5-4 and TRBJ2-7, with 7 bases that match TRBD2. CDR1 is SGHNT, CDR2 YYREEE, per germline (reference sequence). V was pared by 6 bases and J by 3 bases, with 9 bases of the junction left unmatched. CDR3 size: 14 residues. The CDR3 DNA sequence: TGTGCCAGCAATCGAGCGGGGACCAACTACGAGCAGTACTTC. Its protein is CASNRAGTNYEQYF.

The chain carries TRBV21-1 and TRBJ1-1. TRBV21-1 is noted as a pseudogene. CDR3 length equals 14 residues. CDR3 region: CASSKWEKNTEAFF. For the CDR3, the DNA is TGTGCCAGCAGCAAATGGGAGAAAAACACTGAAGCTTTCTTT.

The V gene is TRBV21-1, the J gene TRBJ2-7; the D call of TRBD2 is as the table states it, not checked on the DNA. TRBV21-1 corresponds to a pseudogene. CDR3 size: 12 residues. The CDR3, as DNA: TGTGCCAGCAGAGTGCCACCACTCGGGCAGTACTTC. This translates into CASRVPPLGQYF.

This chain links TRBV5-1 with TRBJ1-1; weak D call: TRBD1 (5 bases). CDR1 and CDR2 (germline): SGHRS, YFSETQ. Trimming took 3 bases from V and 1 from J, leaving 13 bases between them. The CDR3 has 15 residues. CDR3 residues: CASSSGGTGNTEAFF. CDR3 sequence (DNA): TGCGCCAGCAGCTCTGGGGGGACGGGGAACACTGAAGCTTTCTTT. The complete variable domain, with remaining parts taken from reference TRBV5-1 and TRBJ1-1, reads KAGVTQTPRYLIKTRGQQVTLSCSPISGHRSVSWYQQTPGQGLQFLFEYFSETQRNKGNFPGRFSGRQFSNSRSEMNVSTLELGDSALYLCASSSGGTGNTEAFFGQGTRLTVV.

The V and J genes are TRBV19 and TRBJ2-2, with TRBD2 as a possible D gene (5 bases). This CDR3 has 13 residues. Trimming removed 1 base from V and 5 bases from J, with 5 bases in between. Per the germline V gene, CDR1 is LNHDA and CDR2 is SQIVND (reference sequence). Written as DNA, the CDR3 is TGTGCCAGTAGTATAGGGAGGACCGGGGAGCTGTTTTTT. Amino acids: CASSIGRTGELFF.

The V gene is TRBV19, the J gene TRBJ1-2; no clear D. CDR3 length: 17 residues. Trimming pared 3 bases from V and 7 bases from J, leaving 24 bases between. CDR1 LNHDA and CDR2 SQIVND come from the germline V gene (reference sequence). The CDR3 DNA is TGTGCCAGTAGTATTGCCGTCGGACTCACTGGGAGGGCTGGCTACACCTTC. Its protein product is CASSIAVGLTGRAGYTF. Based on the CDR3 plus reference TRBV19 and TRBJ1-2, the full variable domain is DGGITQSPKYLFRKEGQNVTLSCEQNLNHDAMYWYRQDPGQGLRLIYYSQIVNDFQKGDIAEGYSVSREKKESFPLTVTSAQKNPTAFYLCASSIAVGLTGRAGYTFGSGTRLTVV.

This rearrangement joins TRBV5-1 to TRBJ2-3; 8 bases line up with TRBD1. Germline V CDR1 and CDR2: SGHRS, YFSETQ. The CDR3 loop spans 15 amino acids. V trimming: 0 bases; J trimming: 4 bases; junction bases outside the gene matches: 4. The CDR3 region is CASSLGQGAADTQYF. The CDR3 DNA reads TGCGCCAGCAGCTTGGGGCAGGGGGCCGCAGATACGCAGTATTTT.

The chain joins TRBV5-1 to TRBJ1-3; no definite D call. CDR3 length equals 13 residues. Trimming took off 5 bases at V and 4 bases at J, with 10 bases between the two ends. From germline, CDR1 is SGHRS and CDR2 YFSETQ. The CDR3, as DNA: TGCGCCAGCAGAGAACCGGGAGGAAACACCATATATTTT. Amino acid sequence: CASREPGGNTIYF.

V gene TRBV11-2 combines with J gene TRBJ2-7; D might be TRBD1 (5 bases). Germline CDR1 SGHAT, CDR2 FQNNGV. The CDR3 is 13 residues long. V was shortened by 1 base and J by 7 bases, with 11 bases between the two germline ends. CDR3 loop: CASSLAQGTEQYF. CDR3 coding DNA: TGTGCCAGCAGCTTAGCCCAGGGAACGGAGCAGTACTTC.

The CDR3: CASSLLSGGFQETQYF. Here the CDR3 DNA reads TGTGCCAGCAGTTTATTAAGCGGGGGATTCCAAGAGACCCAGTACTTC. The rearrangement uses TRBV27 and TRBJ2-5; 8 bases line up with TRBD2. The CDR3 runs to 16 residues. Germline V gives CDR1 MNHEY, CDR2 SMNVEV (reference sequence). V dropped 1 base and J dropped 1; count of bases not matched to a gene: 5.